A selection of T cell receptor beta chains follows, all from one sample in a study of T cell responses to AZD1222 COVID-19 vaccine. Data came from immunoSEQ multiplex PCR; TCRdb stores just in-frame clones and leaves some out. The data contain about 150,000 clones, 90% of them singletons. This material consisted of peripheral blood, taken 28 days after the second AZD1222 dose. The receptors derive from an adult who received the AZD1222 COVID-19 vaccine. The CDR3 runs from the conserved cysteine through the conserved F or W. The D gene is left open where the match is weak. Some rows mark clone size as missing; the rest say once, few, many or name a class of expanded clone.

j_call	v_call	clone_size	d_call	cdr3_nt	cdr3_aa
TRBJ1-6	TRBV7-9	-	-	TGTGCCAGCAGCTTAGGTCGGGCCAGCTCCTATAATTCACCCCTCCACTTT	CASSLGRASSYNSPLHF
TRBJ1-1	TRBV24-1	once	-	TGTGCCACCACGTCCCAGGGAAACACTGAAGCTTTCTTT	CATTSQGNTEAFF
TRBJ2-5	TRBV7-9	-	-	TGTGCCAGCAGTCGCAGGGGCCAAACGGGAGAGACCCAGTACTTC	CASSRRGQTGETQYF
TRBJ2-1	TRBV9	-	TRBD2	TGTGCCAGCAGCGTCAGCGGGAGGGAGGACAATGAGCAGTTCTTC	CASSVSGREDNEQFF
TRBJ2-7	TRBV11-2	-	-	TGTGCCAGCAGCTTAGTTTCAGCGTCCTACGAGCAGTACTTC	CASSLVSASYEQYF
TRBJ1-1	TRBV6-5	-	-	TGTGCCAGCAGCCCCTACCCACAGAACACTGAAGCTTTCTTT	CASSPYPQNTEAFF
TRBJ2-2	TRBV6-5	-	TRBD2	TGTGCCAGCAGTTACTTAGCGGGAGTTTCCGGGGAGCTGTTTTTT	CASSYLAGVSGELFF
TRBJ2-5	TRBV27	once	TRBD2	TGTGCCAGCAGCTGGGAGGGCAGGGTAGAAGAGACCCAGTACTTC	CASSWEGRVEETQYF
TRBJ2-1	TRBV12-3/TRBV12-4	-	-	TGTGCCAGCAGCCGCCTCCTTAGGAATGAGCAGTTCTTC	CASSRLLRNEQFF
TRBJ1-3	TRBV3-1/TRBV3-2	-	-	TGTGCCAGCAGCCAAGCCGGCCGTGGGGGCACCATATATTTT	CASSQAGRGGTIYF
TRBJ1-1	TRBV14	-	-	TGTGCCAGCAGCCAAGATTGGGGCGCAATGAACACTGAAGCTTTCTTT	CASSQDWGAMNTEAFF
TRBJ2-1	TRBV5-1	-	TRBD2	TGCGCCAGCGAACTAGCGGGTAACTACAATGAGCAGTTCTTC	CASELAGNYNEQFF
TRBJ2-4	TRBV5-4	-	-	TGTGCCAGCAGCTTTAGCAGCGTCGGGCAACTAGCCAAAAACATTCAGTACTTC	CASSFSSVGQLAKNIQYF
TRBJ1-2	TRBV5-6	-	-	TGTGCCAGCAGCATGACAGCCGTGGATGGCTACACCTTC	CASSMTAVDGYTF
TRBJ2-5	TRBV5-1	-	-	TGCGCCAGCAGCTCGGTGGGTGAGCGGCTGTACCAAGAGACCCAGTACTTC	CASSSVGERLYQETQYF
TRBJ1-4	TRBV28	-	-	TGTGCCAGCAGTCCCACGGGGGTGCGTGAAAAACTGTTTTTT	CASSPTGVREKLFF
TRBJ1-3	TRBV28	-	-	TGTGCCAGCAGACCACAGGTTGACTCTGGAAACACCATATATTTT	CASRPQVDSGNTIYF
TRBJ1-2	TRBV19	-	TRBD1	TGTGCCAGTAGTATAGGGACAGGGATCAATGGCTACACCTTC	CASSIGTGINGYTF
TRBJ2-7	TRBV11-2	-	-	TGTGCCAGCAGCTTAGTCCGGGGAAGAGGGGAGCAGTACTTC	CASSLVRGRGEQYF
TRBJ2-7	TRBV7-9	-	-	TGTGCCAGCAGCTTACAAGGGACCCAATCCTACGAGCAGTACTTC	CASSLQGTQSYEQYF
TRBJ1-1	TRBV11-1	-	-	TGTGCCAGCAGCTTAGGAAGGGGACGTGCTTTCTTT	CASSLGRGRAFF
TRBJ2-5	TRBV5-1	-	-	TGCGCCAGCAGCTTGGACAGACAAGAGACCCAGTACTTC	CASSLDRQETQYF
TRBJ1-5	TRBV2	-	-	TGTGCCAGCAGTGTAGACCGAGGCAGCAATCAGCCCCAGCATTTT	CASSVDRGSNQPQHF
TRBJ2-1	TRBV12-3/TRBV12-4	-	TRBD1	TGTGCCAGCAGTCCCGGGACAGGCGCTGAGCAGTTCTTC	CASSPGTGAEQFF
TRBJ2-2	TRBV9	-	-	TGTGCCAGCAGCCCGGTGGGGGGACGGACCGGGGAGCTGTTTTTT	CASSPVGGRTGELFF
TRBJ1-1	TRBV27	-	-	TGTGCCAGCAGTCCAACCAGGGGAACTGAAGCTTTCTTT	CASSPTRGTEAFF
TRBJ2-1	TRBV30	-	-	TGTGCCTCGGACAGAGCGAAGTTCTTC	CASDRAKFF
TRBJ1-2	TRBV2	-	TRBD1	TGTGCCAGCAGTGTAAGCAGGGGGCACACCTTC	CASSVSRGHTF
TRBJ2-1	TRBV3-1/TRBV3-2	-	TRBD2	TGTGCCGGCAGCCAAGATTTTAGGGAGGGGCAGTTCTTC	CAGSQDFREGQFF
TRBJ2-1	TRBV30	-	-	TGTGCCTGGGCTAAAAACAATGAGCAGTTCTTC	CAWAKNNEQFF
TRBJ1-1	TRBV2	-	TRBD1	TGTGCCAGCAGATCCTGGACAGGAACTGAAGCTTTCTTT	CASRSWTGTEAFF
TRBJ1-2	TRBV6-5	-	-	TGTGCCAGCAGTTATGGTTGGGGACACTATGGCTACACCTTC	CASSYGWGHYGYTF
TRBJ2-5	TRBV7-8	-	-	TGTGCCAGCAACCAAGGAGTCGAGGGGCGTAAATACTTC	CASNQGVEGRKYF
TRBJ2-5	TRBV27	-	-	TGTGCCAGCAGCCGATGGGCTTACCAAGAGACCCAGTACTTC	CASSRWAYQETQYF
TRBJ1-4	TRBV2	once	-	TGTGCCAGCAGCGCAGGACCCTCTAAGGGGAAAAAACTGTTTTTT	CASSAGPSKGKKLFF
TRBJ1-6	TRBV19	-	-	TGTGCCAGTAGTACTCTACAGGGACGTTCAGATTCACCCCTCCACTTT	CASSTLQGRSDSPLHF
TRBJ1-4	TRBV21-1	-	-	TGTGCCAGCAGCAAAGGTGCAGTCGACAATGAAAAACTGTTTTTT	CASSKGAVDNEKLFF
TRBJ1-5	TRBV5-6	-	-	TGTGCCAGCAGCCCGGGTCCCGGCAGAGGGGTAGATCAGCCCCAGCATTTT	CASSPGPGRGVDQPQHF
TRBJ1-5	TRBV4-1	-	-	TGCGCCAGCAGCCCCTTTAGGGGCGGGGGACTTAGCAATCAGCCCCAGCATTTT	CASSPFRGGGLSNQPQHF
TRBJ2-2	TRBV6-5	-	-	TGTGCCAGCAGTCGGACAGTGAACACCGGGGAGCTGTTTTTT	CASSRTVNTGELFF
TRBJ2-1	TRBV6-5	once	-	TGTGCCAGCAGTTCTTTGCAACGACCAAACAATGAGCAGTTCTTC	CASSSLQRPNNEQFF
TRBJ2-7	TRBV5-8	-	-	TGTGCCAGCAGCTTACAGGCCCTTAACCAGTACTTC	CASSLQALNQYF
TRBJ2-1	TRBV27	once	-	TGTGCCAGCAGTTCTATCAGCGATGAGCAGTTCTTC	CASSSISDEQFF
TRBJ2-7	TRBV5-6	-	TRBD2	TGTGCCAGCACCCGGGGGGACTACGAGCAGTACTTC	CASTRGDYEQYF
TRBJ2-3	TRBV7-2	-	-	TGTGCCAGCAGCTTCAGGGGAAGAACTAGCACAGATACGCAGTATTTT	CASSFRGRTSTDTQYF
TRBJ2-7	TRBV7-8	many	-	TGTGCCAGCAGCTTGGGATACTCCTACGAGCAGTACTTC	CASSLGYSYEQYF
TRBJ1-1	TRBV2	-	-	TGTGCCAGCAGTGATTTAAGGGACCCTGAAGCTTTCTTT	CASSDLRDPEAFF
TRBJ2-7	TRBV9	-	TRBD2	TGTGCCAGCAGCGCGGGAGGGGGACTAGCGGGAAGCGAGCAGTACTTC	CASSAGGGLAGSEQYF
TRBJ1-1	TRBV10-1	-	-	TGCGCCAGCAGTGGGCACAAGAACACTGAAGCTTTCTTT	CASSGHKNTEAFF
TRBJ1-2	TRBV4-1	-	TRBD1	TGCGCCAGCAGCCAAGAAAGGGGGCTTGACTATGGCTACACCTTC	CASSQERGLDYGYTF
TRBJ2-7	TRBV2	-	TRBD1	TGTGCCAGCAGGGCCGGGACAGGGGGAAATTACGAGCAGTACTTC	CASRAGTGGNYEQYF
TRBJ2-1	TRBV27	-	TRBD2	TGTGCCAGCCTCTCTTGGACTAGCGGGAACAATGAGCAGTTCTTC	CASLSWTSGNNEQFF
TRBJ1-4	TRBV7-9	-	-	TGTGCCAGCAGCTTGGATTTCGCGGGGGGAAAACTGTTTTTT	CASSLDFAGGKLFF
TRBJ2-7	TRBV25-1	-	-	TGTGCCAGCAGTGTGTATCGGGACGAGCAGTACTTC	CASSVYRDEQYF
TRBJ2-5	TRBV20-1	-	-	TGCAGTGCTAGTGGGCACCTCGGGGAGACCCAGTACTTC	CSASGHLGETQYF
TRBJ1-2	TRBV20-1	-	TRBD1	TGCAGTGCTGGTGCCACAGGGGTAAACTATGGCTACACCTTC	CSAGATGVNYGYTF
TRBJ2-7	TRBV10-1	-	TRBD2	TGCGCCAGCAGTGAGAGGTTTCTAGCGGGGGGACGAATCTACGAGCAGTACTTC	CASSERFLAGGRIYEQYF
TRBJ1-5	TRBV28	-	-	TGTGCCAGCAGCCGACAGACTAGCAATCAGCCCCAGCATTTT	CASSRQTSNQPQHF
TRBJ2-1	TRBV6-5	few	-	TGTGCCAGCAGAACGGGGGTTGAGCAGTTCTTC	CASRTGVEQFF